Listed here are 12 T cell receptor beta chains from one sample, sequenced in a study of CD8 T cells in Susac syndrome. With random hexamers, reverse transcription was performed on roughly 0.5 to 1 ug of RNA. A single record per CDR3 protein comes from TCRdb applying MiXCR to the immunoSEQ multiplex PCR reads. The table shows about 90,000 distinct CDR3 sequences, with 90% to 97% occurring only once. What was sequenced was CD8+ T cells from PBMCs. The receptors originated from a human donor with Susac syndrome.

The chain has TRBV20-1 and TRBJ2-1; D possibly matches TRBD1 or TRBD2 (6 bases each). Germline assignment: CDR1 DFQATT and CDR2 SNEGSKA (reference sequence). The CDR3 contains 13 residues. V was cut by 0 bases and J by 9 bases, with 12 bases left in between. This chain's CDR3 is CSARDRGAGEQFF. The CDR3 bases are TGCAGTGCTAGAGATAGGGGGGCGGGTGAGCAGTTCTTC.

The chain employs TRBV6-1 and TRBJ2-7, with D possibly being TRBD1 (5 bases). This CDR3 region has 13 residues. The V end lost 6 bases, the J end lost 3 bases, and 12 bases lay between the germline ends. CDR1 and CDR2 from the germline V gene are MNHNS and SASEGT. The CDR3 coding sequence is TGTGCCAGCAGGACGGACAACTACTACGAGCAGTACTTC. This sequence encodes CASRTDNYYEQYF.

The chain joins TRBV5-1 to TRBJ1-2, with D unresolved. Germline loops: CDR1 SGHRS, CDR2 YFSETQ. The CDR3 is 16 amino acids. V was shortened by 0 bases and J by 1 base, with 13 bases between the two germline ends. The CDR3 loop reads CASSLVGAQSNYGYTF. CDR3 coding DNA: TGCGCCAGCAGCTTGGTGGGTGCACAAAGTAACTATGGCTACACCTTC.

The gene calls are TRBV20-1 and TRBJ1-1, with 12 bases that match TRBD1. The CDR3 is 18 residues long. The V gene's germline CDR1 is DFQATT and CDR2 SNEGSKA (reference sequence). The J segment lost 1 base and the V segment lost 0 bases, leaving 9 bases of the junction unmatched. CDR3 loop: CSARDHVGQGAQNTEAFF. CDR3 nucleotides: TGCAGTGCTAGAGATCATGTGGGACAGGGGGCCCAGAACACTGAAGCTTTCTTT.

This chain connects TRBV12-3 or TRBV12-4 to TRBJ2-1; TRBD2 is a possible D gene (7 bases). V was shortened by 4 bases and J by 6 bases, with 19 bases between the two germline ends. The CDR3 has 16 amino acids. The CDR3 is CASSSEQGGVSNEQFF. For the CDR3, the DNA is TGTGCCAGCAGTTCCGAACAGGGAGGGGTAAGCAATGAGCAGTTCTTC.

This chain connects TRBV30 to TRBJ1-2; no reliable D call. This CDR3 contains 13 residues. Germline V gene sequence: CDR1 GTSNPN, CDR2 SVGIG (reference sequence). V lost 1 base and J 2 bases, leaving 8 bases between the germline ends. CDR3 sequence (DNA): TGTGCCTGGAGTGAGGGCTGGAACTATGGCTACACCTTC. It encodes CAWSEGWNYGYTF.

The chain uses TRBV4-3 and TRBJ1-5, with D hard to call. V was cut by 1 base and J by 0 bases, with 10 bases left in between. Germline V lookup: CDR1 LGHNA, CDR2 YSLEER. The CDR3 totals 16 residues. The CDR3 sequence is CASSQGVAYSNQPQHF. DNA for the CDR3: TGCGCCAGCAGCCAAGGGGTGGCCTATAGCAATCAGCCCCAGCATTTT.

This rearrangement joins TRBV4-3 to TRBJ1-4; TRBD1 might be the D (5 bases). CDR1 is LGHNA and CDR2 is YSLEER in the germline V gene. The length of the CDR3 is 16 residues. Deletions cut 3 bases from V and 7 bases from J, with 18 bases between. CDR3 sequence reads: CASSQGVVGWTEKLFF. DNA for the CDR3: TGCGCCAGCAGCCAGGGGGTGGTGGGGTGGACTGAAAAACTGTTTTTT.

Only one count was recorded for this clonotype. The CDR3 nucleotides read TGTGCCAGCAGCCAAGGCCCTGGCCAGCAGTTCTTC. Amino acids: CASSQGPGQQFF. The chain joins TRBV14 to TRBJ2-1; D remains ambiguous. The germline V gene has CDR1 SGHDN and CDR2 FVKESK. The ends were cut back, 1 base at V and 11 bases at J, with 9 bases in the middle. This CDR3 comprises 12 residues.

A note on this clonotype: One end of the junction varies from germline; a read error may be responsible. The gene calls are TRBV6-5 and TRBJ2-7; 10 bases match TRBD1. The germline gives CDR1 MNHEY, CDR2 SVGAGI. The CDR3 contains 18 residues. CDR3 sequence: CASSYPTGSGTGEYEQYF. CDR3 DNA sequence: TGTGCCAGTAGTTACCCGACTGGGTCCGGGACAGGGGAGTACGAGCAGTACTTC.

The chain uses TRBV5-1 and TRBJ2-1, with TRBD1 matching over 11 bases. Germline V gene lookup returns CDR1 SGHRS and CDR2 YFSETQ. J was trimmed by 7 bases and V by 5 bases; bases with no gene match: 8. The CDR3 contains 15 residues. CDR3 loop: CASSLGQGAGNEQFF. DNA for the CDR3: TGCGCCAGCAGTTTAGGACAGGGGGCTGGGAATGAGCAGTTCTTC.

The chain recombines TRBV9 with TRBJ2-3; 11 nucleotides align to TRBD2. With 4 bases clipped from V and 2 bases from J, the junction kept 6 bases outside the gene matches. Germline CDR1 is SGDLS and CDR2 is YYNGEE. The CDR3 is 16 residues long. The CDR3 protein is CASSLTSGGPTDTQYF. CDR3 in DNA: TGTGCCAGCAGCCTTACTAGCGGGGGTCCCACAGATACGCAGTATTTT.